This TCR beta chain is drawn from a study of CD8+CD57+ T cells in acquired aplastic anemia. The germline V and J ends were trimmed by 4 bases and 3 bases, with 24 bases remaining between them. The CDR3 totals 17 residues. Germline CDR1 SQVTM, CDR2 ANQGSEA. Genomic DNA, serving as template, underwent TCR beta VDJ and CDR3 profiling. Via MiXCR, TCRdb re-called the reads, giving one row per CDR3 protein. This table has over 150,000 distinct CDR3 sequences, 70% to 80% appearing once. Sequencing involved patients with CD8+CD57+ cell expansion previously shown by flow cytometry. This receptor was taken from a human donor with aplastic anemia. V and J are TRBV29-1 and TRBJ1-1; no firm D call. The sequencing sample was made of sorted CD4+, CD8+, or CD8+CD57+ T cells (not recorded which) from PBMCs. The CDR3 DNA reads TGCAGCGTTGGCCACCCGACGAGCTCTCGGTGGGACACTGAAGCTTTCTTT. Amino acid sequence: CSVGHPTSSRWDTEAFF.